The 11 T cell receptor beta chains reported below all come from one sample, sequenced in a study of shared clonotypes between healthy human individuals. The data were produced by immunoSEQ multiplex PCR, yet TCRdb's version contains in-frame clones alone and is incomplete. Among more than 2 million clones listed, roughly 95% were seen once. The naive CD8 subset, CD45RO-negative cells positively selected for CCR7, excluded terminally differentiated effector memory CD45RA+ cells. Material: naive CD8+ T cells sorted from blood. The receptors originated from a man between 18 and 35 years old in good health.

CDR3 residues: CASRWDREETQYF. CDR3 in DNA: TGTGCCAGCAGATGGGACAGGGAAGAGACCCAGTACTTC. The chain carries TRBV6-5 and TRBJ2-5, with 9 nucleotides matching TRBD1. The V segment lost 6 bases and the J segment 3 bases; nucleotides outside the gene matches: 2. This CDR3 has 13 amino acids. Germline CDR1 reads MNHEY; CDR2 reads SVGAGI.

The chain couples TRBV4-1 to TRBJ1-1; 8 bases align to TRBD1. This CDR3 is 16 amino acids long. In germline, CDR1 is MGHRA, CDR2 YSYEKL. J lost 8 bases, V lost 1 base, and 12 bases had no gene match. CDR3: CASSQGPGTGIDEAFF. CDR3 sequence (DNA): TGCGCCAGCAGCCAAGGCCCCGGGACAGGAATTGACGAAGCTTTCTTT.

This chain links TRBV12-1 with TRBJ2-1; the D call of TRBD2 is as the table states it, not checked on the DNA. TRBV12-1 is a recognized pseudogene. CDR3 size: 16 residues. The CDR3 reads CASNHQVAGGESEQFF. In DNA form, the CDR3 reads TGTGCCAGCAACCATCAGGTAGCGGGAGGTGAGAGTGAGCAGTTCTTC.

The rearrangement joins TRBV7-9 to TRBJ2-5, with D tentatively TRBD2 (6 bases). Germline CDR1 SEHNR, CDR2 FQNEAQ (reference sequence). V gave up 5 bases and J gave up 5 bases, with 12 bases separating them. The CDR3 contains 13 residues. The DNA of the CDR3 is TGTGCCAGCAGCCGACTAGTGGGCGAGACCCAGTACTTC. Its translation: CASSRLVGETQYF.

The chain employs TRBV19 and TRBJ2-2; 10 positions agree with TRBD1. V shed 6 bases and J 6 bases; nucleotides not matched to a gene: 4. CDR1 and CDR2 (germline): LNHDA, SQIVND (reference sequence). The CDR3 covers 14 residues. The CDR3 is CASRPGTGAGELFF. DNA for the CDR3: TGTGCCAGTAGACCCGGGACAGGGGCCGGGGAGCTGTTTTTT.

This CDR3 reads CASTPWSEGPEAFF. In DNA form, the CDR3 reads TGTGCCAGCACCCCCTGGTCGGAGGGCCCGGAAGCTTTCTTT. The chain recombines TRBV7-9 with TRBJ1-1; no definite D call. The germline V gene has CDR1 SEHNR and CDR2 FQNEAQ (reference sequence). CDR3 length: 14 amino acids. The germline V and J ends were trimmed by 7 bases and 8 bases, with 20 bases remaining between them.

The chain links TRBV10-2 to TRBJ2-1; D unclear. The CDR3 is 11 residues long. Trimming removed 3 bases at V and 11 bases at J, with 8 bases between. In germline, CDR1 is WSHSY, CDR2 SAAADI. CDR3 sequence reads: CASSEGKKQFF. Here the CDR3 DNA reads TGCGCCAGCAGTGAAGGAAAAAAGCAGTTCTTC.

The V gene is TRBV11-2, the J gene TRBJ2-5; the match to TRBD2 covers 11 bases. Germline CDR1 reads SGHAT; CDR2 reads FQNNGV. The ends lost 2 bases at V and 1 base at J; junction bases unmatched: 9. The CDR3 sequence is 18 residues long. The chain's CDR3 is CASSLNKIAGGTQETQYF. The CDR3 nucleotides are TGTGCCAGCAGCTTAAACAAGATAGCGGGAGGGACCCAAGAGACCCAGTACTTC.

The chain carries TRBV6-5 and TRBJ2-6; D call uncertain. The CDR3 has 16 residues. Germline CDR1 is MNHEY and CDR2 is SVGAGI. Trimming shortened V by 0 bases and J by 1 base, and 7 bases separated the two germline ends. CDR3 protein: CASSYSMISGANVLTF. The DNA for the CDR3 is TGTGCCAGCAGTTACTCGATGATTTCTGGGGCCAACGTCCTGACTTTC.

The V call is TRBV27, the J call TRBJ2-7; 7 nucleotides line up with TRBD1. This CDR3 contains 17 residues. Looked up from germline, CDR1 is MNHEY and CDR2 is SMNVEV (reference sequence). The V and J ends lost 5 bases and 2 bases, in that order; junction bases with no gene match: 15. The CDR3 nucleotides are TGTGCCAGCAGTACGTTAACCGGGACAGAAGTGACCTACGAGCAGTACTTC. Amino acid sequence: CASSTLTGTEVTYEQYF.

The gene calls are TRBV25-1 and TRBJ2-3; TRBD2 matches at 7 bases. Germline trimming cut 3 bases from V and 2 bases from J; bases unmatched to any gene: 11. The CDR3 covers 17 residues. Germline loops: CDR1 MGHDK, CDR2 SYGVNS. The CDR3 region is CASSDPREVRITDTQYF. Here the CDR3 DNA reads TGTGCCAGCAGTGACCCCCGGGAGGTCAGAATCACAGATACGCAGTATTTT. The full variable domain, in which reference TRBV25-1 and TRBJ2-3 provide the parts outside the CDR3, is EADIYQTPRYLVIGTGKKITLECSQTMGHDKMYWYQQDPGMELHLIHYSYGVNSTEKGDLSSESTVSRIRTEHFPLTLESARPSHTSQYLCASSDPREVRITDTQYFGPGTRLTVL.